This T cell receptor (beta chain) was identified during a study of Graves' ophthalmopathy and Graves' hyperthyroidism. Study-wide results and limits: In blood, most expanded thyroid clonotypes above 0.001 frequency were also detected. It was with 70.59% sensitivity and around 75% specificity that the model predicted ophthalmopathy progression.

V was clipped by 8 bases and J by 7 bases; unmatched bases: 10. Germline values: CDR1 SEHNR, CDR2 FQNEAQ (reference sequence). This CDR3 has 13 residues. Amplified material comprised TCR beta CDR3 regions derived from RNA transcripts. First-round RT-PCR relied on HTBI primers, and a second-round multiplex PCR came next. TCRdb reprocessed the multiplex PCR reads via MiXCR and lists one record per CDR3 protein. The repertoire has around 1,000,000 distinct CDR3 sequences, about 35% of them found once; the top ten carry more than 9.5%. As regards this clonotype: Its antigen remains unidentified.

Pregnancy or lactation, uncontrolled infections and other autoimmune diseases were grounds for excluding patients. The V call is TRBV7-9, the J call TRBJ2-7; 8 positions agree with TRBD1. This TCR was sampled from an adult man with Graves' hyperthyroidism. The sample comprised peripheral blood or thyroid tissue (not recorded which). Here the CDR3 reads CASSPNRDREQYF. In nucleotides, the CDR3 is TGTGCCAGCTCCCCTAACCGGGACAGGGAGCAGTACTTC.